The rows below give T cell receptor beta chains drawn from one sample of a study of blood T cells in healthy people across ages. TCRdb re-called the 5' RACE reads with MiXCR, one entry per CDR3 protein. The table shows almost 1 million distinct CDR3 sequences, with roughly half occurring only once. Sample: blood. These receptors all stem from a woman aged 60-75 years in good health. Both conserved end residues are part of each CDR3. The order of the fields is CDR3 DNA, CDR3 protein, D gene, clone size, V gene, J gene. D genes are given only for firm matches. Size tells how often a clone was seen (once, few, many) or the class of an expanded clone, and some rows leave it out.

TGCGCCAGCAGCCAACACGGGACTAGCGGGCTGCAGGATACGCAGTATTTT	CASSQHGTSGLQDTQYF	TRBD2	NA	TRBV4-1	TRBJ2-3
TGTGCCAGCAGCTTATTCGCGGGAGGGATTAATGAGCAGTACTTC	CASSLFAGGINEQYF	TRBD2	NA	TRBV7-9	TRBJ2-4
TGTGCCAGCAGCCAAGATCGGCCTAGCGGGAGAGAGACCCAGTACTTC	CASSQDRPSGRETQYF	TRBD2	few	TRBV4-2	TRBJ2-5
TGTGCCAGCAGTCCTTCGACGGCAGGGAGCTACGAGCAGTACTTC	CASSPSTAGSYEQYF	NA	few	TRBV6-6	TRBJ2-7
TGCAGTGCTAGATATTTTGGGCTAGCGGCGGACAATGAGCAGTTCTTC	CSARYFGLAADNEQFF	TRBD2	NA	TRBV20-1	TRBJ2-1
TGTGCCAGCAGCTACATGAAACAGTCTAACTATGGCTACACCTTC	CASSYMKQSNYGYTF	NA	NA	TRBV7-9	TRBJ1-2
TGTGCCACCTCTTTCGGGAAGACCCAGTACTTC	CATSFGKTQYF	NA	NA	TRBV15	TRBJ2-5
TGTGCCAGCAGCTCCTCCCGACTAGCGGGAGGCCCCCACGAGCAGTTCTTC	CASSSSRLAGGPHEQFF	TRBD2	NA	TRBV13	TRBJ2-1
TGTGCCAGCAGTGACAGGGCCTCCTCTGGGGCCAACGTCCTGACTTTC	CASSDRASSGANVLTF	NA	NA	TRBV2	TRBJ2-6
TGCGCCAGCAAATCGACAGGGTCCGCTTCACCCCTCCACTTT	CASKSTGSASPLHF	TRBD1	NA	TRBV5-1	TRBJ1-6
TGCGCCAGCAGCTTAGGACTAGACTACGAGCAGTACTTC	CASSLGLDYEQYF	TRBD2	few	TRBV5-1	TRBJ2-7